This TCR beta chain emerged from a study of control samples from healthy donors and cancer patients (TCRdb year 2020). Trimming takes 4 bases off V and 6 bases off J; junction bases not matched to a gene: 10. The CDR3 measures 15 amino acids from cysteine to phenylalanine. The retained sequence is limited to the CDR3, 45 bases, with the frame set at the first base. From a lookup of the germline V gene (reference sequence), CDR1 and CDR2 are SEHNR and FQNEAQ. The library was obtained by the immunoSEQ multiplex PCR assay. TCRdb holds this immuneACCESS table with in-frame rearrangements only. Some clones are missing; in checked studies, unresolved V genes explain under half, and the rest has no known cause. This sample gives approximately 76,000 clones in total; approximately 80% of them show up just once. The ten top clones hold approximately 10% of the sample. With respect to this clone: Its antigen is still unknown. There are no base qualities to consult, and no much larger clone falls within one base.

Specimen: PBMCs. The sequence came from a man aged 60-69 years with head and neck cancer. The sequence links TRBV7-9 to TRBJ2-7; TRBD1 fits 9 bases in the junction. The base sequence is TGTGCCAGCAGCTCGGGACAGGGACTACGGGGCGAGCAGTACTTC. This encodes CASSSGQGLRGEQYF.